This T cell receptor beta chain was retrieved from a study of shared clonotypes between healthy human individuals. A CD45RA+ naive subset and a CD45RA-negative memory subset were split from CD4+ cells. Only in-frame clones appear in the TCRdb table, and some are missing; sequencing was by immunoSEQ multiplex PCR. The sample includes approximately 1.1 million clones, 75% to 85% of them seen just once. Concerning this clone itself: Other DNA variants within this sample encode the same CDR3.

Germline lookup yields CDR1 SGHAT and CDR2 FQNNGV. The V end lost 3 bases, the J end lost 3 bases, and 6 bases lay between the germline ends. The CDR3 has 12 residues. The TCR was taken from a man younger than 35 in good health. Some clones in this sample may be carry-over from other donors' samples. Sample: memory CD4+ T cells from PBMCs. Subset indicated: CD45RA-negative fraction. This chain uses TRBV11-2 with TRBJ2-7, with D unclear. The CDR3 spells CASSFSGYEQYF. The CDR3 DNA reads TGTGCCAGCAGCTTTTCAGGCTACGAGCAGTACTTC.